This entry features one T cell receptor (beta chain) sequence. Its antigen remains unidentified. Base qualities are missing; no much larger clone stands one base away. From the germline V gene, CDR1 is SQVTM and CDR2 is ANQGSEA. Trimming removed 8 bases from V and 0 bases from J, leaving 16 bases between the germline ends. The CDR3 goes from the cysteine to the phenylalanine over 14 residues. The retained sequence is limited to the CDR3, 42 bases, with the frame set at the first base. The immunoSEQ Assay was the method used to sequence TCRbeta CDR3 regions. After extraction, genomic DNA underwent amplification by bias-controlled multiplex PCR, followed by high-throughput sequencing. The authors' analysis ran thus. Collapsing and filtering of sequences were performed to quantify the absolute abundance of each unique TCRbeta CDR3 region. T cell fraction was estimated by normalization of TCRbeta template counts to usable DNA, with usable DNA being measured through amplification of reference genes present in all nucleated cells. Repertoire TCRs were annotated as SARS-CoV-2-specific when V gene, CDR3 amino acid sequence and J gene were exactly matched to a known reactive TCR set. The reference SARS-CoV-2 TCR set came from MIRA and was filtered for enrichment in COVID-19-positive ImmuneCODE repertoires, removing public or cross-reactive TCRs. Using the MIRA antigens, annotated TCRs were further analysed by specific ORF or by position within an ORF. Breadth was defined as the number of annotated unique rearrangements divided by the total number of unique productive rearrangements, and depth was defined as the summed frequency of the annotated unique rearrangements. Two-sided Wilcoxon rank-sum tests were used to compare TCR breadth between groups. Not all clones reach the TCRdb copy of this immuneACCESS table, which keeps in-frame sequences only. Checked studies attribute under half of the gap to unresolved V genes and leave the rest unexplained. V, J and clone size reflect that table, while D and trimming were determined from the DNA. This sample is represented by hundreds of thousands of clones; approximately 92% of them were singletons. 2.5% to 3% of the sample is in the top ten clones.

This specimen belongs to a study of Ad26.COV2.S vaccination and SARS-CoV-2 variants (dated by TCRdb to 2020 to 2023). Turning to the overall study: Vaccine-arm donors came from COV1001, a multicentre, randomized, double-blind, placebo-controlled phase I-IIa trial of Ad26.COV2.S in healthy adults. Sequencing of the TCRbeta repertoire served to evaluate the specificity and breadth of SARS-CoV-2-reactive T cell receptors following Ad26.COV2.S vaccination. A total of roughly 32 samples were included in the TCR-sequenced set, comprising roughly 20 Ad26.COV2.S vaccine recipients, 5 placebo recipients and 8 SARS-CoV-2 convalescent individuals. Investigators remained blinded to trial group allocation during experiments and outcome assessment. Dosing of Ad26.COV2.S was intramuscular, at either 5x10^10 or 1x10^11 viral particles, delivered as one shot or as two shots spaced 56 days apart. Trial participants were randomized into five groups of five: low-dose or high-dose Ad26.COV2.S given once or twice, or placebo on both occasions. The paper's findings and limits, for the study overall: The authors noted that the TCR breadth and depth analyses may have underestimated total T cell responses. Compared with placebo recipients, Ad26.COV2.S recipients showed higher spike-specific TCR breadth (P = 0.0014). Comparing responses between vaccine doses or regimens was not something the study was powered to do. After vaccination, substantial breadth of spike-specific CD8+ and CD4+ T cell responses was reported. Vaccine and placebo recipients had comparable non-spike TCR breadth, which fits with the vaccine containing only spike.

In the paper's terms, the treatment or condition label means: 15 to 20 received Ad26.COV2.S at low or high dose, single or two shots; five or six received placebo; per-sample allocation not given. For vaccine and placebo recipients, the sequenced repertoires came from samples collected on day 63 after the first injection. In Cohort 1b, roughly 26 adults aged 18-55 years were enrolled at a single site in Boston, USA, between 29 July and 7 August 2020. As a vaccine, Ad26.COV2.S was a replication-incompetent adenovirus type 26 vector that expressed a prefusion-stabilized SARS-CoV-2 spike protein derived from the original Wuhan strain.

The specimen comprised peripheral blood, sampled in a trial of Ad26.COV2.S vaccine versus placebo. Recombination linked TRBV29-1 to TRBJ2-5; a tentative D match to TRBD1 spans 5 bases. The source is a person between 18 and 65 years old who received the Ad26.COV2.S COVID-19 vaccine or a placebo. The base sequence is TGCAGCCTTCTTGAACCAGGGAACCAAGAGACCCAGTACTTC. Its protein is CSLLEPGNQETQYF. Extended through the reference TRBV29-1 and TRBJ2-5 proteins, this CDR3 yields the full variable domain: SAVISQKPSRDICQRGTSLTIQCQVDSQVTMMFWYRQQPGQSLTLIATANQGSEATYESGFVIDKFPISRPNLTFSTLTVSNMSPEDSSIYLCSLLEPGNQETQYFGPGTRLLVL.